What follows describes a single TCR beta chain. The CDR3 sequence is 16 residues long. Germline lookup yields CDR1 SGHVS and CDR2 FQNEAQ. The V segment lost 5 bases and the J segment 1 base; nucleotides outside the gene matches: 8. Exposed participants came across a COVID-19 case within 2 weeks before study entry. The authors' processing: How many nucleated cells were present was estimated from reference gene primer amplification. Assay: immunoSEQ multiplex PCR; the TCRdb copy retains only in-frame clones and omits some. The DNA gave D and trimming, while V, J and clone size come from that table. The table records a few hundred thousand clones, 70% to 90% of them present only once. The sample originates from a study of blood T cell repertoires in COVID-19. For the study at large: T cells, B-cell-depleted T cells, or PBMCs provided the cDNA or gDNA that served as material.

The TCR sequence derives from a woman in her thirties who had been exposed to COVID-19. The sample consisted of PBMCs or T cells enriched from blood (not recorded which). The gene calls are TRBV7-8 and TRBJ2-5; 9 nucleotides align to TRBD1. The CDR3 coding sequence is TGTGCCAGCAGCACCCGGGACAGGGCTTCCCAAGAGACCCAGTACTTC. This translates into CASSTRDRASQETQYF.